A selection of T cell receptor beta chains follows, all from one sample in a study of blood T cell repertoires in COVID-19. TCRdb's table, derived via immunoSEQ multiplex PCR, lists solely in-frame clones and lacks some. The table shows about 83,000 clones, with about 88% occurring only once. The sample comprised peripheral blood. These TCRs come from a woman of 80 years or more with active or convalescent COVID-19. Each CDR3 is given with its conserved first and last residue. A D gene is named only where the DNA matches it firmly. Clone size appears in some rows only: once, few, many, or a class for an expanded clone.

clone size,V gene,D gene,J gene,CDR3 protein,CDR3 DNA
-,TRBV4-1,-,TRBJ1-4,CASSDHRAAEKLFF,TGCGCCAGCAGCGACCACAGGGCCGCTGAAAAACTGTTTTTT
-,TRBV28,-,TRBJ2-2,CAGSGGTGELFF,TGTGCCGGATCAGGGGGGACCGGGGAGCTGTTTTTT
-,TRBV12-3/TRBV12-4,-,TRBJ2-1,CASSFGVNEQFF,TGTGCCAGCAGTTTCGGGGTAAATGAGCAGTTCTTC
-,TRBV5-5,TRBD1,TRBJ1-1,CASSLVTGVANTEAFF,TGTGCCAGCAGCTTGGTGACAGGGGTCGCGAACACTGAAGCTTTCTTT
-,TRBV6-2/TRBV6-3,TRBD2,TRBJ2-5,CASSYAVAGGAFETQYF,TGTGCCAGCAGTTATGCCGTGGCGGGGGGGGCTTTTGAGACCCAGTACTTC
once,TRBV3-1/TRBV3-2,TRBD2,TRBJ2-5,CASSLSGGIETQYF,TGTGCCAGCAGCCTAAGCGGGGGAATAGAGACCCAGTACTTC
few,TRBV7-6,TRBD2,TRBJ2-3,CASSSLAGGRDTQYF,TGTGCCAGCAGCTCCCTGGCGGGGGGGAGAGATACGCAGTATTTT
-,TRBV29-1,TRBD1,TRBJ1-2,CSLCWDRGDYGYTF,TGCAGCCTCTGCTGGGACAGGGGGGACTATGGCTACACCTTC
-,TRBV5-8,TRBD2,TRBJ2-3,CASSFHPSGGGDTQYF,TGTGCCAGCAGCTTCCATCCTAGCGGGGGTGGAGATACGCAGTATTTT
-,TRBV6-2/TRBV6-3,-,TRBJ1-2,CASSPRGGSGYTF,TGTGCCAGCAGTCCCCGAGGGGGATCCGGCTACACCTTC
-,TRBV5-1,-,TRBJ2-7,CASSPGGSYEQYF,TGCGCCAGCAGCCCCGGTGGCTCCTACGAGCAGTACTTC
-,TRBV6-4,-,TRBJ1-2,CASSDSFQGSNYGYTF,TGTGCCAGCAGTGACTCGTTTCAGGGTTCTAACTATGGCTACACCTTC
-,TRBV6-5,-,TRBJ2-1,CASSYSVSSYNEQFF,TGTGCCAGCAGTTACTCGGTGAGCTCCTACAATGAGCAGTTCTTC
-,TRBV4-3,TRBD1,TRBJ1-5,CASSQDRGTGGWPQHF,TGCGCCAGCAGCCAAGATCGGGGCACAGGGGGCTGGCCCCAGCATTTT
-,TRBV5-1,TRBD1,TRBJ2-5,CASSLDRGETQYF,TGCGCCAGCAGCTTGGACAGGGGCGAGACCCAGTACTTC
-,TRBV2,TRBD2,TRBJ2-7,CASSGGTSEAYEQYF,TGTGCCAGCAGTGGAGGGACTAGCGAAGCCTACGAGCAGTACTTC
-,TRBV5-1,-,TRBJ1-2,CASSLETGGVSYGYTF,TGCGCCAGCAGCTTGGAGACCGGAGGGGTTTCCTATGGCTACACCTTC
-,TRBV7-9,TRBD1,TRBJ1-1,CASSPRQGANTEAFF,TGTGCCAGCAGCCCCCGACAGGGGGCGAACACTGAAGCTTTCTTT
-,TRBV4-3,-,TRBJ2-7,CASSQGMRGPEQYF,TGCGCCAGCAGCCAAGGGATGCGGGGACCGGAGCAGTACTTC
once,TRBV7-8,-,TRBJ1-6,CASSDTALYGSPLHF,TGTGCCAGTAGCGACACGGCCTTGTACGGTTCACCCCTCCACTTT
-,TRBV6-5,-,TRBJ1-5,CASSVEQGNQPQHF,TGTGCCAGCAGCGTGGAGCAGGGGAATCAGCCCCAGCATTTT
-,TRBV7-2,TRBD1,TRBJ1-1,CASSVRQGANTEAFF,TGTGCCAGCAGCGTCCGACAGGGGGCAAACACTGAAGCTTTCTTT
-,TRBV3-1/TRBV3-2,TRBD1,TRBJ1-6,CASSQGTGNNSPLHF,TGTGCCAGCAGCCAAGGGACAGGGAATAATTCACCCCTCCACTTT
-,TRBV24-1,TRBD1,TRBJ1-2,CATSQDGQGNYGYTF,TGTGCCACCAGTCAGGATGGACAGGGGAACTATGGCTACACCTTC
-,TRBV7-9,-,TRBJ1-3,CASSPRQSPSGNTIYF,TGTGCCAGCAGCCCTCGACAGAGTCCCTCTGGAAACACCATATATTTT
-,TRBV9,TRBD2,TRBJ2-1,CASSVRLAGDSYNEQFF,TGTGCCAGCAGCGTCCGACTAGCGGGGGATTCCTACAATGAGCAGTTCTTC
-,TRBV7-9,-,TRBJ1-1,CAVSRGNTEAFF,TGTGCCGTCAGCCGGGGGAACACTGAAGCTTTCTTT
once,TRBV5-5,-,TRBJ2-7,CASSPVMGTGVRNEQYF,TGTGCCAGCAGCCCTGTCATGGGAACGGGGGTTCGGAACGAGCAGTACTTC
-,TRBV2,-,TRBJ2-2,CASSEVEEWTGELFF,TGTGCCAGCAGTGAAGTCGAAGAGTGGACCGGGGAGCTGTTTTTT
-,TRBV6-6,-,TRBJ2-7,CASSQAAESVEQYF,TGTGCCAGCAGTCAGGCGGCGGAATCGGTCGAGCAGTACTTC
-,TRBV7-8,-,TRBJ1-1,CASSFIATRAEAFF,TGTGCCAGCAGCTTTATTGCCACTCGAGCAGAAGCTTTCTTT
-,TRBV28,TRBD1,TRBJ1-1,CASSFRQGDNEAFF,TGTGCCAGCAGTTTTCGACAGGGGGATAATGAAGCTTTCTTT
-,TRBV6-5,-,TRBJ2-2,CASSLDTSNTGELFF,TGTGCCAGCAGCCTCGACACATCGAACACCGGGGAGCTGTTTTTT
-,TRBV18,-,TRBJ2-3,CASSPVGGSTDTQYF,TGTGCCAGCTCACCGGTGGGAGGCTCCACAGATACGCAGTATTTT
-,TRBV28,TRBD1,TRBJ1-2,CASSPLQDRDYGYTF,TGTGCCAGCAGCCCCCTTCAGGACAGGGACTATGGCTACACCTTC
-,TRBV5-7,-,TRBJ1-2,CASSWRDLYGYTF,TGTGCCAGCAGCTGGAGGGACCTCTATGGCTACACCTTC
-,TRBV6-2/TRBV6-3,TRBD2,TRBJ2-3,CASSYIPARGGLFADTQYF,TGTGCCAGCAGCTATATACCCGCCCGGGGGGGCCTGTTCGCAGATACGCAGTATTTT
-,TRBV9,-,TRBJ1-1,CASSPVVTEAEGEAFF,TGTGCCAGCAGTCCAGTGGTAACAGAAGCAGAAGGTGAAGCTTTCTTT
-,TRBV7-8,TRBD1,TRBJ1-2,CASSQPGQGVGYGHTF,TGTGCCAGCAGCCAGCCGGGACAGGGTGTTGGCTATGGCCACACCTTC
-,TRBV5-6,TRBD1,TRBJ2-6,CASSSLYRGKNVLTF,TGTGCCAGCAGCTCGCTCTACAGGGGAAAAAACGTCCTGACTTTC
-,TRBV6-5,-,TRBJ1-5,CASIYADLINQPQHF,TGTGCCAGCATCTACGCGGATCTAATCAATCAGCCCCAGCATTTT
-,TRBV5-1,TRBD1,TRBJ1-4,CASSLGTANEKLFF,TGCGCCAGCAGCCTCGGGACAGCTAATGAAAAACTGTTTTTT
-,TRBV7-2,-,TRBJ1-6,CASSLASGGISPLHF,TGTGCCAGCAGCTTAGCGTCGGGGGGAATTTCACCCCTCCACTTT
-,TRBV4-1,-,TRBJ2-1,CASSRSPTGMAYNEQFF,TGCGCCAGCAGCCGGAGCCCGACGGGGATGGCCTACAATGAGCAGTTCTTC
-,TRBV19,-,TRBJ1-2,CASSMKRGSALAGYTF,TGTGCCAGTAGTATGAAGAGGGGGTCCGCTTTGGCTGGCTACACCTTC
-,TRBV28,-,TRBJ1-6,CAWGGNSPLHF,TGTGCTTGGGGGGGGAATTCACCCCTCCACTTT
-,TRBV28,-,TRBJ2-7,CASSSPMGGSYEQYF,TGTGCCAGCAGTTCCCCCATGGGGGGATCCTACGAGCAGTACTTC
-,TRBV7-3,-,TRBJ2-7,CASSAGQTYEQYF,TGTGCCAGCAGCGCGGGACAGACCTACGAGCAGTACTTC
-,TRBV7-6,TRBD2,TRBJ2-1,CASSLGGGSYNEQFF,TGTGCCAGCAGCTTGGGGGGAGGGTCCTACAATGAGCAGTTCTTC
few,TRBV3-1/TRBV3-2,-,TRBJ2-7,CASSADQGLSF,TGTGCCAGCAGCGCTGATCAAGGACTCAGCTTC
-,TRBV4-1,TRBD2,TRBJ2-1,CASSQDPPSGGAAYNEQFF,TGCGCCAGCAGCCAAGATCCCCCTAGCGGGGGGGCTGCCTACAATGAGCAGTTCTTC
-,TRBV11-2,TRBD1,TRBJ2-5,CASSRTYLTGSLQETQYF,TGTGCCAGCAGCCGGACATATTTGACAGGGAGCCTCCAAGAGACCCAGTACTTC